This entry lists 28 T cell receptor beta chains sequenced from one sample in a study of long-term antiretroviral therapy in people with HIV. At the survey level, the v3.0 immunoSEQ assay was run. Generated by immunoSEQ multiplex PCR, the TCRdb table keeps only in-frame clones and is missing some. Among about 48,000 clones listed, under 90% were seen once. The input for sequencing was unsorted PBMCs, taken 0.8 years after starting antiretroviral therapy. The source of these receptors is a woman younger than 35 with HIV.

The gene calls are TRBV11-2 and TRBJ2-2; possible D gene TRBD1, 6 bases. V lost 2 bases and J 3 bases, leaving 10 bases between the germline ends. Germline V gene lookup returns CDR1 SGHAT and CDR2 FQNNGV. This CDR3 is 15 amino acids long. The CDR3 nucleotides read TGTGCCAGCAGCTTACGGGGACAAGACACCGGGGAGCTGTTTTTT. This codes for CASSLRGQDTGELFF.

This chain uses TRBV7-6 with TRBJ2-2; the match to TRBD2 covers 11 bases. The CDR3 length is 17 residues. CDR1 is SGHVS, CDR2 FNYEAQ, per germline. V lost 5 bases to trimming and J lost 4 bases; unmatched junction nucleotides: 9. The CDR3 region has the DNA TGTGCCAGCAGCCCAGGGGTAGCGGGAGGGATCACCGGGGAGCTGTTTTTT. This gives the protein CASSPGVAGGITGELFF.

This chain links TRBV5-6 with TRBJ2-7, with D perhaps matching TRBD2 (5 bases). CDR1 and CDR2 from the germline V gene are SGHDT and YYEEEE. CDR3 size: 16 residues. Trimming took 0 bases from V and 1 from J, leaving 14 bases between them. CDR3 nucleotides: TGTGCCAGCAGCTTGGCTGGACTTCTAGAATCCTACGAGCAGTACTTC. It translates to CASSLAGLLESYEQYF. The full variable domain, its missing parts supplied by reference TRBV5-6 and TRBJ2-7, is DAGVTQSPTHLIKTRGQQVTLRCSPKSGHDTVSWYQQALGQGPQFIFQYYEEEERQRGNFPDRFSGHQFPNYSSELNVNALLLGDSALYLCASSLAGLLESYEQYFGPGTRLTVT.

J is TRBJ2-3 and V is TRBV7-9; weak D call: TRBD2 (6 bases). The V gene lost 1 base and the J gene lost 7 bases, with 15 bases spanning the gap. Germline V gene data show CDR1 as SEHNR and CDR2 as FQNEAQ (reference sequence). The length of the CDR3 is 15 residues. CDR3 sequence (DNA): TGTGCCAGCAGCTTAGAAGCGGGTCCTTTAAATACGCAGTATTTT. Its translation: CASSLEAGPLNTQYF.

The CDR3 nucleotides read TGTGCCAGCAGCGGGACGGACCCCAGCACAGATACGCAGTATTTT. The encoded protein is CASSGTDPSTDTQYF. The V gene is TRBV11-3, the J gene TRBJ2-3; D could derive from TRBD1 or TRBD2 (5 bases each). Trimming took 5 bases from V and 0 from J, leaving 12 bases between them. The germline CDR1 and CDR2 sequences are SGHNT and YENEEA. The length of the CDR3 is 15 residues.

The CDR3 DNA sequence: TGCGCCAGCAGCTTGGTGGGGACGGCGACCGGGGAGCTGTTTTTT. It specifies CASSLVGTATGELFF. This chain connects TRBV5-1 to TRBJ2-2; perhaps D is TRBD1 or TRBD2 (5 bases each). V was clipped by 0 bases and J by 5 bases, with 11 bases between them. There are 15 residues in the CDR3. Germline values: CDR1 SGHRS, CDR2 YFSETQ. Based on the CDR3 plus reference TRBV5-1 and TRBJ2-2, the full variable domain is KAGVTQTPRYLIKTRGQQVTLSCSPISGHRSVSWYQQTPGQGLQFLFEYFSETQRNKGNFPGRFSGRQFSNSRSEMNVSTLELGDSALYLCASSLVGTATGELFFGEGSRLTVL.

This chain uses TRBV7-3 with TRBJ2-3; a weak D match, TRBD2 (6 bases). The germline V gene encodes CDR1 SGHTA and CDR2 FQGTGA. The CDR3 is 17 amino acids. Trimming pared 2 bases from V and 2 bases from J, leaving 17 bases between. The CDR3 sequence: CASSLDPPGALTDTQYF. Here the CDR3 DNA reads TGTGCCAGCAGCTTAGATCCTCCGGGAGCCCTCACAGATACGCAGTATTTT.

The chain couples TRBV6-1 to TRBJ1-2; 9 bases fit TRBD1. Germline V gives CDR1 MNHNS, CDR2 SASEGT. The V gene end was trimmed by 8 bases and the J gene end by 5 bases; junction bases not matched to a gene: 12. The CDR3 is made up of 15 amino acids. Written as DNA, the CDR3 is TGTGCCAGCGGGGGACCGGGACAGGGATTTTATGGCTACACCTTC. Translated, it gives CASGGPGQGFYGYTF.

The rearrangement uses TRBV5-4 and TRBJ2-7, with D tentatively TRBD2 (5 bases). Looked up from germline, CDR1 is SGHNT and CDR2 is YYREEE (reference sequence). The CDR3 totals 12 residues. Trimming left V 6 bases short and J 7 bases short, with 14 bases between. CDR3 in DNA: TGTGCCAGCATCACAGCATCGGGGGAGCAGTACTTC. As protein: CASITASGEQYF.

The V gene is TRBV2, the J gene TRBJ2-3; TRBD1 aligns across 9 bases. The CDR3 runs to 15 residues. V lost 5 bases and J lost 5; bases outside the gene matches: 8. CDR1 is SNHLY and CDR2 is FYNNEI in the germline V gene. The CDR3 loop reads CASSQDRGAQDTQYF. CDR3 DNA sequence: TGTGCCAGCAGTCAAGACAGGGGGGCGCAAGATACGCAGTATTTT.

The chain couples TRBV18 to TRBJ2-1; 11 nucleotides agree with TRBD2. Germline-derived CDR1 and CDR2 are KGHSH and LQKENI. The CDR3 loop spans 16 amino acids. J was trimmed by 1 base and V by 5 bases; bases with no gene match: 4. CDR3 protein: CASSGLAGGSYNEQFF. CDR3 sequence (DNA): TGTGCCAGCTCAGGATTAGCGGGAGGGTCCTACAATGAGCAGTTCTTC.

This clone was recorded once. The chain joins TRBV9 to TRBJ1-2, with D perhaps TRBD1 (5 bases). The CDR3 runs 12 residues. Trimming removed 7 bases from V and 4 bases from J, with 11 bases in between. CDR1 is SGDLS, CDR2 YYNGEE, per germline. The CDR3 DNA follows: TGTGCCAGCGGGGGGAGAATCTATGGCTACACCTTC. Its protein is CASGGRIYGYTF.

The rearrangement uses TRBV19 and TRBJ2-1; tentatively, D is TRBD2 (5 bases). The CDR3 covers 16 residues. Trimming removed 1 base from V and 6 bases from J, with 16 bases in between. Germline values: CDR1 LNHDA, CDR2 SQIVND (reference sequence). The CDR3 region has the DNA TGTGCCAGTAGTATAGGAGAAGCGGACTTCAGCAATGAGCAGTTCTTC. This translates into CASSIGEADFSNEQFF.

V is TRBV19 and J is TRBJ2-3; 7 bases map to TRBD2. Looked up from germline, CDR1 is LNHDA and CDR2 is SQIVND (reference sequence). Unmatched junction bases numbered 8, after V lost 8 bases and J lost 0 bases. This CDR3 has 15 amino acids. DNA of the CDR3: TGTGCCAGTTCTGGGGCTAGCGGAAGCACAGATACGCAGTATTTT. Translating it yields CASSGASGSTDTQYF.

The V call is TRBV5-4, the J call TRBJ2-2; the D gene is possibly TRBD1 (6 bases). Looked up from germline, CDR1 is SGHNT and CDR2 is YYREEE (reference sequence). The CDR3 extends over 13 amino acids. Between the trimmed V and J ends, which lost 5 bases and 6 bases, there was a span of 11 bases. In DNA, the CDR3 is TGTGCCAGCAGTTTACAGGGTTCCGGGGAGCTGTTTTTT. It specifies CASSLQGSGELFF. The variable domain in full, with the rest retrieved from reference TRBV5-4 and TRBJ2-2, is ETGVTQSPTHLIKTRGQQVTLRCSSQSGHNTVSWYQQALGQGPQFIFQYYREEENGRGNFPPRFSGLQFPNYSSELNVNALELDDSALYLCASSLQGSGELFFGEGSRLTVL.

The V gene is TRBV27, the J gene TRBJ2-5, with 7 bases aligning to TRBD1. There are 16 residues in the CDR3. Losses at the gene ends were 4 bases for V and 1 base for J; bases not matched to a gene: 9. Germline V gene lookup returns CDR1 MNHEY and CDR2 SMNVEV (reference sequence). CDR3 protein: CASSWLWRTGQETQYF. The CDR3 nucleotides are TGTGCCAGCAGTTGGCTTTGGAGGACAGGCCAAGAGACCCAGTACTTC.

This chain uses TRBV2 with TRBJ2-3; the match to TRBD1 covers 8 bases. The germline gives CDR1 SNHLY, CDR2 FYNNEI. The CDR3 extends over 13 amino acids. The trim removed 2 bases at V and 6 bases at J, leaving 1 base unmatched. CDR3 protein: CASSETGGDTQYF. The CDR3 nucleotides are TGTGCCAGCAGTGAAACAGGGGGGGATACGCAGTATTTT.

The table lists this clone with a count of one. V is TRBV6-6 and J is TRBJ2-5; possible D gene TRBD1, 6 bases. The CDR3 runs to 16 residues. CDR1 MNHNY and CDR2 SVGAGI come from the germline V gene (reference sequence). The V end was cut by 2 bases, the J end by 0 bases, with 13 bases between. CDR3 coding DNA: TGTGCCAGCAGTTACGCGCGGACAGCGTACCAAGAGACCCAGTACTTC. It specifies CASSYARTAYQETQYF.

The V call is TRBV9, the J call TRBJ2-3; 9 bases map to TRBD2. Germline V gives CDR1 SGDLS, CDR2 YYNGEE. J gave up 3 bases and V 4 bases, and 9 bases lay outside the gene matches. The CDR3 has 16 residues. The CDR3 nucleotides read TGTGCCAGCAGCCCCCGAGCGGGAGGAGAAACAGATACGCAGTATTTT. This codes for CASSPRAGGETDTQYF.

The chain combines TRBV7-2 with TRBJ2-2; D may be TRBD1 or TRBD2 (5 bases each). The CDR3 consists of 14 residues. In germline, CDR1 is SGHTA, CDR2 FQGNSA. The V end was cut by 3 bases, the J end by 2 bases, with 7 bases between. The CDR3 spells CASSLGVNTGELFF. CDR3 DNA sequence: TGTGCCAGCAGCTTGGGGGTAAACACCGGGGAGCTGTTTTTT.

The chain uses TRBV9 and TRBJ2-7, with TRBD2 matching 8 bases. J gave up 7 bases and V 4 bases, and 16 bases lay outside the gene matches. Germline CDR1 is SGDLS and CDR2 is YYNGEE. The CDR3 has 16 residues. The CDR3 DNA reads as TGTGCCAGCAGCCCCTTTGGTAGGGCGGGAGGCCATGAGCAGTACTTC. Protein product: CASSPFGRAGGHEQYF.

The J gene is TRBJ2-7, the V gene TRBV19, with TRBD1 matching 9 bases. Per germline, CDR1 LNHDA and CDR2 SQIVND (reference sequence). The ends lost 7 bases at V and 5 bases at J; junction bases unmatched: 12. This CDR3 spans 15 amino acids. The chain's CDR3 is CASTYGDRANHEQYF. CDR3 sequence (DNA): TGTGCCAGTACCTATGGGGACAGGGCGAACCACGAGCAGTACTTC.

CDR3 DNA: TGTGCCAGTAGTACCACAGGGGGGGGCCAAGAGACCCAGTACTTC. Amino acids: CASSTTGGGQETQYF. The chain is built from TRBV19 and TRBJ2-5, with TRBD1 as a possible D gene (8 bases). Germline V gene sequence: CDR1 LNHDA, CDR2 SQIVND (reference sequence). The CDR3 covers 15 residues. V was shortened by 4 bases and J by 1 base, with 13 bases between the two germline ends.

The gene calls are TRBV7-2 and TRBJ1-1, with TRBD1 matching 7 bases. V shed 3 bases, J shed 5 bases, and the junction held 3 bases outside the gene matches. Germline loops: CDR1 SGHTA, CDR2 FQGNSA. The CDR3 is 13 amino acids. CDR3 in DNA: TGTGCCAGCAGCTTGCTCAGGGGGACTGAAGCTTTCTTT. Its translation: CASSLLRGTEAFF.

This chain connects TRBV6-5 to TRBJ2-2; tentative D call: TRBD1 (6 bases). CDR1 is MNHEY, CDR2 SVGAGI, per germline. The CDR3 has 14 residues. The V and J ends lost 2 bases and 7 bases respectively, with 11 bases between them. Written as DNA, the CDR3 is TGTGCCAGCAGTTACGGGGGCTCTATCGGGGAGCTGTTTTTT. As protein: CASSYGGSIGELFF.

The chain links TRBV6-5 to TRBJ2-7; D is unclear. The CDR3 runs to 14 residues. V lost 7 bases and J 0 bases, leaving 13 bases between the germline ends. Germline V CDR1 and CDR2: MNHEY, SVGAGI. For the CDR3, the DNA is TGTGCCAGCACCTCGGGCTCCCGCTCCTACGAGCAGTACTTC. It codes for CASTSGSRSYEQYF.

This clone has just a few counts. This CDR3 is CASSLELAGDGYTF. The DNA for the CDR3 is TGCGCCAGCAGCTTGGAATTGGCGGGAGATGGCTACACCTTC. This sequence joins TRBV5-1 and TRBJ1-2; no clear D. CDR1 and CDR2 from the germline V gene are SGHRS and YFSETQ. There are 14 residues in the CDR3. Trimming removed 0 bases at V and 6 bases at J, with 12 bases between.

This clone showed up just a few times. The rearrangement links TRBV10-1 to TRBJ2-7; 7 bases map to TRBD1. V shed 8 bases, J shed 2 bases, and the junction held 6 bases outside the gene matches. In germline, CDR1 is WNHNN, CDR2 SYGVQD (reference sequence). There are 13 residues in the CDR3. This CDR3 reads CASADRVTYEQYF. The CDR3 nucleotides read TGCGCCAGCGCTGACAGGGTCACCTACGAGCAGTACTTC.